Below, 28 T cell receptor beta chains from the same sample are listed, as sequenced in a study of blood T cell repertoires in COVID-19. Repertoires were generated with immunoSEQ multiplex PCR, while TCRdb's copy carries only in-frame clones and drops some. The table lists about 76,000 clones, roughly 86% of them singletons. Sample: peripheral blood. These receptors were collected from a human donor in a cohort sampled during active COVID-19.

The V and J genes are TRBV7-9 and TRBJ1-2; D is possibly TRBD1 (6 bases). The CDR3 has 15 amino acids. CDR1 and CDR2 (germline): SEHNR, FQNEAQ (reference sequence). With 5 bases removed from V and 4 bases from J, the gap between germline ends came to 17 bases. The CDR3, as DNA: TGTGCCAGCAGCGGAAGCGACAGGCCGGGCTATGGCTACACCTTC. As protein: CASSGSDRPGYGYTF.

V is TRBV2 and J is TRBJ2-3; 7 bases align to TRBD2. CDR3 length: 12 residues. CDR1 and CDR2 (germline): SNHLY, FYNNEI. V gave up 10 bases and J gave up 4 bases; unmatched junction bases: 5. Here the CDR3 DNA reads TGTGCCACTACTAGCGTGGCAGATACGCAGTATTTT. Amino acids: CATTSVADTQYF.

V usage is TRBV5-1 and J usage is TRBJ1-2; D might be TRBD1 (5 bases). The ends were cut back, 7 bases at V and 5 bases at J, with 15 bases in the middle. The CDR3 has 13 amino acids. The germline V gene encodes CDR1 SGHRS and CDR2 YFSETQ. CDR3 in DNA: TGCGCCAGCTCGCGGGGGGAGACATATGGCTACACCTTC. Translation: CASSRGETYGYTF.

The V and J genes are TRBV7-9 and TRBJ1-4; TRBD1 aligns across 9 bases. The CDR3 is 15 residues long. CDR1 and CDR2 (germline): SEHNR, FQNEAQ (reference sequence). With V trimmed by 5 bases and J by 7 bases, 8 bases remained unmatched. The CDR3, as DNA: TGTGCCAGCAGCGTCCGGGACAGGGCCGGTGAAAAACTGTTTTTT. Translating it yields CASSVRDRAGEKLFF. Drawing the rest from reference TRBV7-9 and TRBJ1-4, the complete variable domain is DTGVSQNPRHKITKRGQNVTFRCDPISEHNRLYWYRQTLGQGPEFLTYFQNEAQLEKSRLLSDRFSAERPKGSFSTLEIQRTEQGDSAMYLCASSVRDRAGEKLFFGSGTQLSVL.

The chain carries TRBV6-1 and TRBJ2-1, with D perhaps matching TRBD1 (6 bases). Per germline, CDR1 MNHNS and CDR2 SASEGT. The V end lost 3 bases, the J end lost 8 bases, and 8 bases lay between the germline ends. The CDR3 has 12 residues. DNA of the CDR3: TGTGCCAGCAGTGAGAAGGGGGATGAGCAGTTCTTC. This codes for CASSEKGDEQFF.

The chain employs TRBV10-1 and TRBJ2-1, with 8 bases identical to TRBD2. The junction had 17 bases not matched to a gene; V was cut back by 5 bases and J by 5 bases. Per the germline V gene, CDR1 is WNHNN and CDR2 is SYGVQD (reference sequence). The CDR3 is made up of 18 amino acids. The CDR3 here is CASSRSGVLAGNNNEQFF. As DNA, the CDR3 is TGCGCCAGCAGTCGATCTGGGGTCCTAGCGGGCAACAACAATGAGCAGTTCTTC.

This chain joins TRBV19 and TRBJ2-7; D is uncertain. Trimming took 3 bases from V and 0 from J, leaving 9 bases between them. The CDR3 contains 14 residues. The germline V gene has CDR1 LNHDA and CDR2 SQIVND (reference sequence). The CDR3: CASSILGNSYEQYF. DNA for the CDR3: TGTGCCAGTAGTATTTTGGGCAACTCCTACGAGCAGTACTTC.

The chain links TRBV19 to TRBJ1-1; D remains unclear. CDR3 length: 13 residues. Per the germline V gene, CDR1 is LNHDA and CDR2 is SQIVND (reference sequence). Trimming stripped 9 bases from V and 1 base from J, with 12 bases between. CDR3 nucleotides: TGTGCCAGGAACCTCCCGGGGAACACTGAAGCTTTCTTT. Encoded protein: CARNLPGNTEAFF.

The V and J genes are TRBV18 and TRBJ1-4; maybe TRBD1 (6 bases). Trimming left V 6 bases short and J 8 bases short, with 13 bases between. Germline CDR1 is KGHSH and CDR2 is LQKENI. This CDR3 has 13 amino acids. The CDR3 sequence is CASSPGQLEKLFF. For the CDR3, the DNA is TGTGCCAGCTCCCCGGGACAACTCGAAAAACTGTTTTTT.

The chain employs TRBV7-2 and TRBJ2-1; 10 bases fit TRBD2. The CDR3 is 14 residues long. The germline CDR1 and CDR2 sequences are SGHTA and FQGNSA. Unmatched junction bases numbered 9, after V lost 6 bases and J lost 10 bases. The CDR3 nucleotides are TGTGCCAGCAGTCTCTTAAGCGGGGGGGCCGAGCAGTTCTTC. It specifies CASSLLSGGAEQFF. Drawing the rest from reference TRBV7-2 and TRBJ2-1, the complete variable domain is GAGVSQSPSNKVTEKGKDVELRCDPISGHTALYWYRQSLGQGLEFLIYFQGNSAPDKSGLPSDRFSAERTGGSVSTLTIQRTQQEDSAVYLCASSLLSGGAEQFFGPGTRLTVL.

The rearrangement uses TRBV4-1 and TRBJ1-1, with TRBD1 as a possible D gene (6 bases). V was pared by 5 bases and J by 5 bases, with 18 bases between. Looked up from germline, CDR1 is MGHRA and CDR2 is YSYEKL. CDR3 length: 15 amino acids. The CDR3 nucleotides are TGCGCCAGCAGCTCCCGGGACATTGGGAGTACTGAAGCTTTCTTT. Translating it yields CASSSRDIGSTEAFF.

This chain joins TRBV2 and TRBJ2-3; 8 bases map to TRBD2. Unmatched junction bases numbered 3, after V lost 10 bases and J lost 6 bases. Germline V gene data show CDR1 as SNHLY and CDR2 as FYNNEI. The CDR3 is 11 amino acids. CDR3 region: CATGRADTQYF. The CDR3 DNA is TGTGCCACCGGGAGGGCGGATACGCAGTATTTT. Complete variable domain (other parts from reference TRBV2 and TRBJ2-3): EPEVTQTPSHQVTQMGQEVILRCVPISNHLYFYWYRQILGQKVEFLVSFYNNEISEKSEIFDDQFSVERPDGSNFTLKIRSTKLEDSAMYFCATGRADTQYFGPGTRLTVL.

The chain uses TRBV28 and TRBJ1-5, with 8 bases that match TRBD1. V trimming: 8 bases; J trimming: 5 bases; junction bases outside the gene matches: 14. The CDR3 extends over 16 amino acids. Germline CDR1 reads MDHEN; CDR2 reads SYDVKM. The CDR3 sequence is CASRRTGNGRDQPQHF. The CDR3 DNA is TGTGCCAGCCGCAGGACAGGGAATGGCCGAGATCAGCCCCAGCATTTT.

V gene TRBV3-1 (or the pseudogene TRBV3-2) combines with J gene TRBJ2-5; 7 bases are shared with TRBD2. This CDR3 comprises 17 residues. CDR1 is LGHDT and CDR2 is YNNKEL in the germline V gene (reference sequence). The junction had 9 bases not matched to a gene; V was cut back by 1 base and J by 1 base. CDR3 sequence: CASSQVKLGGSQETQYF. The CDR3 DNA reads TGTGCCAGCAGCCAAGTCAAGTTGGGGGGGTCCCAAGAGACCCAGTACTTC.

This clone was seen a few times. The gene calls are TRBV13 and TRBJ1-4; TRBD1 matches 9 bases. Per germline, CDR1 PRHDT and CDR2 FYEKMQ (reference sequence). With 5 bases clipped from V and 5 bases from J, the junction kept 15 bases outside the gene matches. This CDR3 region has 18 residues. CDR3 in DNA: TGTGCCAGCAGCAGCCGGGGACAGGGTCTTTCCCCAAATGAAAAACTGTTTTTT. It yields the protein CASSSRGQGLSPNEKLFF.

This clone was detected once. The chain combines TRBV5-5 with TRBJ2-7; 8 positions match TRBD1. CDR1 and CDR2 from the germline V gene are SGHKS and YYEKEE (reference sequence). The junction had 8 bases not matched to a gene; V was cut back by 1 base and J by 5 bases. This CDR3 spans 15 amino acids. As DNA, the CDR3 is TGTGCCAGCAGCTTGTGGAGCCAGGGGGCCGACGAGCAGTACTTC. It is translated as CASSLWSQGADEQYF.

For the CDR3, the DNA is TGTGCCAGCAGCCCTCCTCTAGCGGGGTTTCCCTACGAGCAGTACTTC. Translated, it gives CASSPPLAGFPYEQYF. The chain recombines TRBV5-4 with TRBJ2-7, with 9 bases that match TRBD2. Germline lookup yields CDR1 SGHNT and CDR2 YYREEE (reference sequence). V lost 4 bases to trimming and J lost 2 bases; unmatched junction nucleotides: 10. This CDR3 region has 16 residues.

The DNA for the CDR3 is TGTGCCAGCAGCCAAGATTGGTTGAGAACCCGGGAACTCACAGATACGCAGTATTTT. Protein: CASSQDWLRTRELTDTQYF. The chain combines TRBV4-2 with TRBJ2-3, with a weak D call TRBD2 (5 bases). CDR1 LGHNA and CDR2 YNFKEQ come from the germline V gene. This CDR3 comprises 19 residues. With 0 bases removed from V and 2 bases from J, the gap between germline ends came to 21 bases.

The chain uses TRBV4-2 and TRBJ1-1, with unresolved D. V lost 1 base to trimming and J lost 1 base, with 10 bases between them. CDR1 LGHNA and CDR2 YNFKEQ come from the germline V gene. This CDR3 is built from 15 residues. CDR3 nucleotide sequence: TGTGCCAGCAGCCAAGCCCCCTCGGGGAACACTGAAGCTTTCTTT. Translating gives CASSQAPSGNTEAFF.

A single count supports this clone. The V and J genes are TRBV5-6 and TRBJ1-2; D unresolved. Germline CDR1 SGHDT, CDR2 YYEEEE. V lost 3 bases, J lost 8 bases, and 23 bases lay in between. This CDR3 region has 16 residues. Here the CDR3 reads CASSWGVSPGGGGYTF. In DNA, the CDR3 is TGTGCCAGCAGCTGGGGAGTTAGCCCCGGCGGAGGAGGCTACACCTTC.

The V call is TRBV4-3, the J call TRBJ2-5, with a tentative D call TRBD2 (7 bases). The CDR3 has 14 amino acids. The germline V and J ends were trimmed by 1 base and 5 bases, with 11 bases remaining between them. Germline V CDR1 and CDR2: LGHNA, YSLEER. The CDR3 protein is CASSQAGGAETQYF. CDR3 in DNA: TGCGCCAGCAGCCAAGCGGGGGGCGCGGAGACCCAGTACTTC.

CDR3: CASSLGTVAYNEQFF. The CDR3 DNA reads as TGTGCCAGCAGCCTCGGGACAGTGGCCTACAATGAGCAGTTCTTC. V is TRBV9 and J is TRBJ2-1, with 7 nucleotides matching TRBD1. V lost 4 bases to trimming and J lost 2 bases; unmatched junction nucleotides: 6. The CDR3 extends over 15 amino acids. Germline assignment: CDR1 SGDLS and CDR2 YYNGEE.

The chain employs TRBV10-2 and TRBJ2-3, with 9 bases identical to TRBD2. The CDR3 loop spans 19 amino acids. Germline V gene data show CDR1 as WSHSY and CDR2 as SAAADI. V shed 0 bases, J shed 0 bases, and the junction held 10 bases outside the gene matches. The CDR3 bases are TGCGCCAGCAGTGAGTCTAGCGGGGGCCGACGGACTAGCACAGATACGCAGTATTTT. Its protein is CASSESSGGRRTSTDTQYF.

The chain is built from TRBV5-5 and TRBJ2-5; the match to TRBD2 covers 8 bases. The CDR3 is 15 residues long. The V and J ends lost 5 bases and 2 bases, in that order; junction bases with no gene match: 8. Germline V gene sequence: CDR1 SGHKS, CDR2 YYEKEE (reference sequence). The DNA of the CDR3 is TGTGCCAGCAGTGCCGGGAGCGGGGGACAAGAGACCCAGTACTTC. It is translated as CASSAGSGGQETQYF.

The chain uses TRBV2 and TRBJ1-2; D not resolved. CDR1 is SNHLY, CDR2 FYNNEI, per germline. The CDR3 contains 10 residues. The V end was cut by 7 bases, the J end by 8 bases, with 8 bases between. The CDR3 region has the DNA TGTGCCAGCAAAGCTTACGGCTACACCTTC. This codes for CASKAYGYTF.

This chain links TRBV5-5 with TRBJ2-1; the match to TRBD2 covers 10 bases. Germline CDR1 and CDR2: SGHKS and YYEKEE (reference sequence). The junction had 5 bases not matched to a gene; V was cut back by 0 bases and J by 8 bases. CDR3 length: 15 amino acids. DNA of the CDR3: TGTGCCAGCAGCTTGGTCGGGACTAGCGTGGATGAGCAGTTCTTC. This sequence encodes CASSLVGTSVDEQFF.

This clone appeared a single time. The V gene is TRBV2, the J gene TRBJ2-3; no definite D call. Germline V gene data show CDR1 as SNHLY and CDR2 as FYNNEI. This CDR3 spans 14 amino acids. V was trimmed by 5 bases and J by 0 bases, leaving 9 bases between them. The DNA of the CDR3 is TGTGCCAGCAGTATAGTCTCTAGCACAGATACGCAGTATTTT. Translation gives CASSIVSSTDTQYF.

V usage is TRBV7-9 and J usage is TRBJ2-1; D is unresolved. The CDR3 sequence is 14 residues long. The germline V gene has CDR1 SEHNR and CDR2 FQNEAQ (reference sequence). Trimming shortened V by 5 bases and J by 1 base, and 9 bases separated the two germline ends. The CDR3 sequence: CASSHDTSYNEQFF. CDR3 DNA sequence: TGTGCCAGCAGCCACGACACGTCCTACAATGAGCAGTTCTTC.